Shown below are 20 T cell receptor beta chains from a single sample sequenced in a study of T cells in localized non-small cell lung cancer. TCRdb's table, derived via immunoSEQ multiplex PCR, lists solely in-frame clones and lacks some. The table shows about 27,000 clones, with approximately 91% occurring only once. The input for sequencing was peripheral blood, taken before any cancer treatment. The receptors were sampled from a female donor older than 55 with stage II squamous cell lung carcinoma.

This chain connects TRBV28 to TRBJ2-2; TRBD2 matches 8 bases. The CDR3 has 15 residues. With 6 bases clipped from V and 3 bases from J, the junction kept 6 bases outside the gene matches. CDR1 and CDR2 (germline): MDHEN, SYDVKM. The chain's CDR3 is CASSLGGAHTGELFF. The CDR3 region has the DNA TGTGCCAGCAGCCTCGGGGGGGCTCACACCGGGGAGCTGTTTTTT.

The chain's CDR3 is CASSPGQNGYTF. The CDR3 DNA sequence: TGTGCCAGCAGTCCCGGACAGAATGGCTACACCTTC. The chain is built from TRBV2 and TRBJ1-2, with D possibly TRBD1 on 6 matching bases. The V gene's germline CDR1 is SNHLY and CDR2 FYNNEI. V was shortened by 5 bases and J by 6 bases, with 10 bases between the two germline ends. The CDR3 runs to 12 residues.

This clone was seen only a few times. The sample has other DNA sequences that encode this CDR3 too. This chain joins TRBV6-5 and TRBJ2-3; D is perhaps TRBD1 or TRBD2 (6 bases each). CDR1 MNHEY and CDR2 SVGAGI come from the germline V gene. The CDR3 contains 15 residues. V lost 5 bases and J 5 bases, leaving 17 bases between the germline ends. The chain's CDR3 is CASSPRRGLRDTQYF. For the CDR3, the DNA is TGTGCCAGCAGTCCCCGCCGGGGGCTGAGAGATACGCAGTATTTT.

J is TRBJ2-2 and V is TRBV7-2, with D possibly being TRBD1 (5 bases). Germline V gene data show CDR1 as SGHTA and CDR2 as FQGNSA. This CDR3 is built from 15 residues. The germline V and J ends were trimmed by 2 bases and 4 bases, with 11 bases remaining between them. CDR3 region: CASSLPGLGTGELFF. The CDR3 DNA follows: TGTGCCAGCAGCTTACCAGGGTTAGGCACCGGGGAGCTGTTTTTT.

The chain is built from TRBV7-9 and TRBJ1-2, with TRBD1 matching 7 bases. Germline V gives CDR1 SEHNR, CDR2 FQNEAQ (reference sequence). Losses at the gene ends were 5 bases for V and 10 bases for J; bases not matched to a gene: 7. The CDR3 has 12 residues. CDR3: CASSPGQVHYTF. For the CDR3, the DNA is TGTGCCAGCAGCCCCGGACAGGTCCACTACACCTTC. The entire variable domain, with the rest obtained from reference TRBV7-9 and TRBJ1-2, is as follows: DTGVSQNPRHKITKRGQNVTFRCDPISEHNRLYWYRQTLGQGPEFLTYFQNEAQLEKSRLLSDRFSAERPKGSFSTLEIQRTEQGDSAMYLCASSPGQVHYTFGSGTRLTVV.

The chain has TRBV28 and TRBJ1-2; 8 bases are a match to TRBD1. CDR1 and CDR2 from the germline V gene are MDHEN and SYDVKM. This CDR3 has 15 residues. Trimming took 2 bases from V and 4 from J; bases not matched to a gene: 6. The CDR3 is CASSLQGARTYGYTF. CDR3 bases: TGTGCCAGCAGTTTACAGGGGGCCCGGACCTATGGCTACACCTTC.

The chain combines TRBV7-6 with TRBJ2-1, with 13 bases identical to TRBD2. Germline V gives CDR1 SGHVS, CDR2 FNYEAQ. CDR3 length: 14 amino acids. The V gene end was trimmed by 5 bases and the J gene end by 7 bases; junction bases not matched to a gene: 2. The CDR3 DNA reads as TGTGCCAGCAGCGCGGGACTAGCGGGGAATGAGCAGTTCTTC. Protein product: CASSAGLAGNEQFF.

V is TRBV6-1 and J is TRBJ2-1; possibly TRBD1 for D (5 bases). Trimming left V 2 bases short and J 5 bases short, with 10 bases between. Germline assignment: CDR1 MNHNS and CDR2 SASEGT. The CDR3 is 14 amino acids. The CDR3: CASSERGYNNEQFF. For the CDR3, the DNA is TGTGCCAGCAGTGAAAGGGGTTATAACAATGAGCAGTTCTTC.

V usage is TRBV7-8 and J usage is TRBJ1-2; 9 nucleotides agree with TRBD1. CDR3 length: 15 amino acids. Germline V CDR1 and CDR2: SGHVS, FQNEAQ. V lost 1 base and J lost 8; bases outside the gene matches: 8. Here the CDR3 reads CASSLEGNRGQGYTF. DNA of the CDR3: TGTGCCAGCAGCTTAGAAGGGAACAGGGGGCAGGGCTACACCTTC.

This rearrangement joins TRBV10-3 to TRBJ2-5, with a possible D match to TRBD1 (6 bases). The CDR3 loop spans 13 amino acids. V lost 7 bases, J lost 7 bases, and 16 bases lay in between. Germline values: CDR1 ENHRY, CDR2 SYGVKD. The CDR3 here is CAITQGERGTQYF. The CDR3 DNA reads as TGTGCCATCACACAGGGTGAGCGTGGGACCCAGTACTTC.

This clone was seen only once. This rearrangement joins TRBV19 to TRBJ1-5; no clear D gene. Trimming left V 8 bases short and J 5 bases short, with 4 bases between. The CDR3 is 10 residues long. CDR1 is LNHDA, CDR2 SQIVND, per germline (reference sequence). The DNA for the CDR3 is TGTGCCAGTGTTCATCAGCCCCAGCATTTT. Protein product: CASVHQPQHF.

The chain joins TRBV5-1 to TRBJ1-2; possibly TRBD1 for D (6 bases). From germline, CDR1 is SGHRS and CDR2 YFSETQ. The V end lost 3 bases, the J end lost 3 bases, and 15 bases lay between the germline ends. The CDR3 spans 15 residues. The CDR3 is CASSSRPQGDYGYTF. The CDR3 region has the DNA TGCGCCAGCAGCTCCCGTCCACAGGGTGACTATGGCTACACCTTC. Full variable domain (missing parts from reference TRBV5-1 and TRBJ1-2): KAGVTQTPRYLIKTRGQQVTLSCSPISGHRSVSWYQQTPGQGLQFLFEYFSETQRNKGNFPGRFSGRQFSNSRSEMNVSTLELGDSALYLCASSSRPQGDYGYTFGSGTRLTVV.

The rearrangement uses TRBV11-3 and TRBJ1-1; tentatively, D is TRBD1 (5 bases). The V end lost 2 bases, the J end lost 4 bases, and 8 bases lay between the germline ends. The length of the CDR3 is 13 residues. Germline CDR1 is SGHNT and CDR2 is YENEEA. The CDR3 DNA follows: TGTGCCAGCAGCTTACTAGGGGCCACTGAAGCTTTCTTT. Amino acids: CASSLLGATEAFF.

This chain links TRBV30 with TRBJ2-5, with D tentatively TRBD1 (6 bases). Per germline, CDR1 GTSNPN and CDR2 SVGIG (reference sequence). V lost 5 bases and J lost 4, with 11 bases in between. CDR3 length: 12 residues. CDR3 residues: CAWSIGGETQYF. Written as DNA, the CDR3 is TGTGCCTGGTCCATAGGGGGAGAGACCCAGTACTTC.

This chain connects TRBV6-6 to TRBJ2-7; D might be TRBD1 (6 bases). Germline values: CDR1 MNHNY, CDR2 SVGAGI (reference sequence). The CDR3 is made up of 15 amino acids. Trimming removed 2 bases from V and 5 bases from J, with 16 bases in between. CDR3 loop: CASSYGGQRSHEQYF. Written as DNA, the CDR3 is TGTGCCAGCAGTTACGGTGGACAGAGGTCCCACGAGCAGTACTTC.

This chain joins TRBV11-2 and TRBJ2-1; D possibly corresponds to TRBD1 (5 bases). CDR1 is SGHAT and CDR2 is FQNNGV in the germline V gene. The CDR3 has 14 residues. Trimming took off 1 base at V and 7 bases at J, with 11 bases between the two ends. CDR3 sequence: CASSLAQKGNEQFF. CDR3 DNA: TGTGCCAGCAGCTTAGCCCAAAAGGGGAATGAGCAGTTCTTC.

The chain joins TRBV7-2 to TRBJ1-2; no clear D gene. Germline lookup yields CDR1 SGHTA and CDR2 FQGNSA. The germline V and J ends were trimmed by 2 bases and 8 bases, with 15 bases remaining between them. The CDR3 sequence is 14 residues long. This chain's CDR3 is CASSLTGVTKGYTF. The DNA for the CDR3 is TGTGCCAGCAGCTTAACTGGGGTGACGAAAGGCTACACCTTC.

CDR3 sequence (DNA): TGTGCCTGGAGGGAGGTGACAGCGACAACCAGGGGAGCTTTCTTT. This encodes CAWREVTATTRGAFF. J is TRBJ1-1 and V is TRBV30, with D maybe TRBD1 (6 bases). CDR3 length: 15 amino acids. Germline loops: CDR1 GTSNPN, CDR2 SVGIG (reference sequence). Trimming shortened V by 3 bases and J by 10 bases, and 24 bases separated the two germline ends.

For this clone: One end of the junction does not line up with germline, which may come from a read error. The chain links TRBV23-1 to TRBJ1-6, with D tentatively TRBD1 (5 bases). TRBV23-1 is marked as an open reading frame, function uncertain. The CDR3 totals 10 residues. The CDR3 reads CASSQGTISF. DNA for the CDR3: TGCGCCAGCAGTCAAGGGACTATTTCTTTT.

The V gene is TRBV11-2, the J gene TRBJ2-7, with 7 bases fitting TRBD2. This CDR3 region has 18 residues. Germline loops: CDR1 SGHAT, CDR2 FQNNGV. Losses at the gene ends were 5 bases for V and 2 bases for J; bases not matched to a gene: 18. CDR3 in amino acids: CASSPTGGGRAYAYEQYF. The CDR3 DNA reads as TGTGCCAGCAGCCCAACGGGGGGAGGGCGGGCCTACGCCTACGAGCAGTACTTC.